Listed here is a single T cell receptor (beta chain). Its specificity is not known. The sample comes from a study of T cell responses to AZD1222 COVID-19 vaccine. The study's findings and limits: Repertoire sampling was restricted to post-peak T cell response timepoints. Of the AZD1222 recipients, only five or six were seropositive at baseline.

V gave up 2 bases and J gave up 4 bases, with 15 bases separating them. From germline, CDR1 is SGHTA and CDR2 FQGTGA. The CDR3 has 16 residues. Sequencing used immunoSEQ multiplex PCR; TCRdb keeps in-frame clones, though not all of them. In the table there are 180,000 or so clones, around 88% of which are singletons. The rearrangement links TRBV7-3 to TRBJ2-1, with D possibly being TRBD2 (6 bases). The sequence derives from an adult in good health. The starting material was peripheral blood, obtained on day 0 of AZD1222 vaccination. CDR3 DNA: TGTGCCAGCAGCTTATGGGGGGACGCTTCGTACAATGAGCAGTTCTTC. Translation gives CASSLWGDASYNEQFF.